A selection of T cell receptor beta chains follows, all from one sample in a study of blood T cell repertoires in COVID-19. The assay was immunoSEQ multiplex PCR, and TCRdb's table has in-frame clones only and misses some. The sample has approximately 250,000 clones, roughly 84% seen once; the top ten hold 1.5% to 1.7%. Material: peripheral blood. The receptors derive from a woman aged 40 to 55 who had recovered from COVID-19. The CDR3 runs from the conserved cysteine through the conserved F or W. A D gene is named only where the DNA matches it firmly. Clone size is shown for a subset of rows, as once, few, many or a class of expanded clone.

j_gene	d_gene	v_gene	abundance	CDR3nt	CDR3aa
TRBJ1-2	NA	TRBV7-2	NA	TGTGCCAGCAGCTTAGGGTTAGGAGACTATGGCTACACCTTC	CASSLGLGDYGYTF
TRBJ2-5	TRBD1	TRBV4-1	NA	TGCGCCAGCAGCCAAGATCAGGGGGCGACCCAGTACTTC	CASSQDQGATQYF
TRBJ2-5	NA	TRBV23-1	once	TGCGCCAGCAGTGACTTGACAGTCCTGAAAGAGACCCAGTACTTC	CASSDLTVLKETQYF
TRBJ2-1	TRBD1	TRBV7-9	NA	TGTGCCAGCGGGACAGGGGGCAATGAGCAGTTCTTC	CASGTGGNEQFF
TRBJ1-6	NA	TRBV7-8	NA	TGTGCCAGCAGTTCACGGGGGGCAGGGTCACCCCTCCACTTT	CASSSRGAGSPLHF
TRBJ2-7	TRBD1	TRBV27	NA	TGTGCCAGCAGTTGGGGGACAGGGGGTAACGAGCAGTACTTC	CASSWGTGGNEQYF
TRBJ2-4	NA	TRBV2	NA	TGTGCCAGAGGCCAGGGGCCGCCGAAATACATTCAGTACTTC	CARGQGPPKYIQYF
TRBJ2-6	TRBD1	TRBV27	once	TGTGCCAGCAGTTTATCGAAAGGACAGGGGCTCTCTGGGGCCAACGTCCTGACTTTC	CASSLSKGQGLSGANVLTF
TRBJ1-4	NA	TRBV5-5	few	TGTGCCAGCAGCTTCAGGGCCGCGGTCGAAAAACTGTTTTTT	CASSFRAAVEKLFF
TRBJ2-5	NA	TRBV9	NA	TGTGCCAGCGGGGCGGGGGCCGCCTACCAAGAGACCCAGTACTTC	CASGAGAAYQETQYF
TRBJ2-7	NA	TRBV27	NA	TGTGCCAGCAGTTTAGGGACAAACTCCTACGAGCAGTACTTC	CASSLGTNSYEQYF